This T cell receptor (beta chain) was retrieved from a study of blood T cell repertoires in COVID-19. Study information: Samples taken during acute and convalescent COVID-19 were collected in the United States, Italy and Spain.

TCRdb's table, derived via immunoSEQ multiplex PCR, lists solely in-frame clones and lacks some. The sample includes around 67,000 clones, 91% of them seen just once. The source is a human donor in a cohort sampled during active COVID-19. The sequenced sample was peripheral blood.

CDR3 amino acids: CASSQGRGEGNQPQHF. In nucleotides, the CDR3 is TGCGCCAGCAGCCAAGGGCGAGGGGAGGGCAATCAGCCCCAGCATTTT. This chain links TRBV4-1 with TRBJ1-5; a weak D match, TRBD1 (5 bases). The V end lost 1 base, the J end lost 2 bases, and 12 bases lay between the germline ends. Germline lookup yields CDR1 MGHRA and CDR2 YSYEKL. The CDR3 loop spans 16 amino acids.